The subject of this entry is one T cell receptor (beta chain). This sample was taken from a study of blood T cell repertoires in COVID-19. In the study overall: Spain, Italy and the United States supplied samples that represented acute and convalescent COVID-19. T cells, B-cell-depleted T cells, or PBMCs supplied cDNA or gDNA.

Source study methods: Estimated nucleated cell counts came from reference gene primer amplification. TCRdb keeps only in-frame clones here, not all; method: immunoSEQ multiplex PCR. V, J and clone size derive from that table, while D and trimming were established from the DNA sequence. The table has 100,000 or so clones, 60% to 80% seen once. CDR3 length: 14 amino acids. Trimming took 3 bases from V and 7 from J, leaving 12 bases between them. CDR1 and CDR2 from the germline V gene are KGHSH and LQKENI. This receptor was obtained from a woman aged 80 or older with acute or convalescent COVID-19. Material for sequencing was peripheral blood. This chain joins TRBV18 and TRBJ1-4, with D possibly being TRBD1 (5 bases). The CDR3 sequence is CASSPVQGGEKLFF. The CDR3 region has the DNA TGTGCCAGCTCACCGGTTCAGGGAGGTGAAAAACTGTTTTTT.